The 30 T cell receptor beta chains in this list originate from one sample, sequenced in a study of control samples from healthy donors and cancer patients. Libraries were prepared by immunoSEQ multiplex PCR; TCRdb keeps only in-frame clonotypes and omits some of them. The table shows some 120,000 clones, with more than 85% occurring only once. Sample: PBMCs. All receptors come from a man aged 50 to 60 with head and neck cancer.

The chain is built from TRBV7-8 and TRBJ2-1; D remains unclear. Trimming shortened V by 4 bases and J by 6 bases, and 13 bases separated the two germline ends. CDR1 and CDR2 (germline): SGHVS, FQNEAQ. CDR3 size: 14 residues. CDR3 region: CASSSMTSGNEQFF. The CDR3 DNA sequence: TGTGCCAGCAGCTCGATGACATCCGGCAATGAGCAGTTCTTC.

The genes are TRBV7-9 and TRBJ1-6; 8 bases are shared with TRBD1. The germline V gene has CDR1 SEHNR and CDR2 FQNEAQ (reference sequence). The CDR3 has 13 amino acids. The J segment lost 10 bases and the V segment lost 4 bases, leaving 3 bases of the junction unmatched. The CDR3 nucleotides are TGTGCCAGCAGCTCCGCAGGGGGCTCACCCCTCCACTTT. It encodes CASSSAGGSPLHF. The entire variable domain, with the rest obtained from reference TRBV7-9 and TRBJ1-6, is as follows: DTGVSQNPRHKITKRGQNVTFRCDPISEHNRLYWYRQTLGQGPEFLTYFQNEAQLEKSRLLSDRFSAERPKGSFSTLEIQRTEQGDSAMYLCASSSAGGSPLHFGNGTRLTVT.

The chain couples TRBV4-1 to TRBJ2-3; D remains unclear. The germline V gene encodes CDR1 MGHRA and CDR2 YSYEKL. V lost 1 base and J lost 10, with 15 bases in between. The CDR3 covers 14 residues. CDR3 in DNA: TGCGCCAGCAGCCAAGGGGTAGTTTCGTCGGCGCAGTATTTT. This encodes CASSQGVVSSAQYF.

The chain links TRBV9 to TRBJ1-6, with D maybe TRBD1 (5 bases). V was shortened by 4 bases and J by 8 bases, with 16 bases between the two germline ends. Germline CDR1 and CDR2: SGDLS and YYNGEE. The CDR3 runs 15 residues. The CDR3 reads CASSLLPGRDSPLHF. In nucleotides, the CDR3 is TGTGCCAGCAGCCTCCTCCCGGGACGGGATTCACCCCTCCACTTT.

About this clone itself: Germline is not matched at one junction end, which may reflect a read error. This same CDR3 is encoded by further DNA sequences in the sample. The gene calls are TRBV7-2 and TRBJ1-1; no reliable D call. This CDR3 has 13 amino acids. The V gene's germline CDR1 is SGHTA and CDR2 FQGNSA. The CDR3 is CASSRRLETEAFF. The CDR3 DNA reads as TGTGCTAGCAGCCGTCGCCTTGAGACTGAAGCTTTCTTT.

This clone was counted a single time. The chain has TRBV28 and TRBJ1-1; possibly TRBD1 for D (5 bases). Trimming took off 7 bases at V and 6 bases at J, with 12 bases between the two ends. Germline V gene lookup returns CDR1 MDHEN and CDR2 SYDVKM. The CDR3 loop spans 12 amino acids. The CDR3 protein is CASTTGGAEAFF. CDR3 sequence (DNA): TGTGCCAGCACTACGGGGGGGGCTGAAGCTTTCTTT.

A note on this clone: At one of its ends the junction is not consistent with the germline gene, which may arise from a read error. The DNA for the CDR3 is TGTGCCAGCAGCTCGGGGGGCAGGGGGCGAAGATACGAGCATTACTTC. It yields the protein CASSSGGRGRRYEHYF. The chain has TRBV7-2 and TRBJ2-7; D perhaps matches TRBD1 (8 bases). CDR1 is SGHTA and CDR2 is FQGNSA in the germline V gene. The CDR3 totals 16 residues.

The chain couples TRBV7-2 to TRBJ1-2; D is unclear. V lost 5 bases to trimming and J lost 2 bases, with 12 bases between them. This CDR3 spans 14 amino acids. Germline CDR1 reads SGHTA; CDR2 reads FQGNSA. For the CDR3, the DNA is TGTGCCAGCAGCCCATCGAGGCAGAACTATGGCTACACCTTC. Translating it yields CASSPSRQNYGYTF.

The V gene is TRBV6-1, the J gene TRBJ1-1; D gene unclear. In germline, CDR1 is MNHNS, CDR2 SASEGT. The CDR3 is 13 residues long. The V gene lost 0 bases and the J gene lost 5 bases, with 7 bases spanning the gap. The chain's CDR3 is CASSEAIATEAFF. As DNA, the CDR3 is TGTGCCAGCAGTGAAGCTATAGCGACTGAAGCTTTCTTT.

The CDR3 nucleotides are TGTGCCAGCAGGGGGGCAGGTGAAGCTTTCTTT. It encodes CASRGAGEAFF. The chain couples TRBV6-5 to TRBJ1-1; TRBD1 is a possible D gene (6 bases). This CDR3 contains 11 residues. Trimming took 6 bases from V and 7 from J, leaving 9 bases between them. Germline V gives CDR1 MNHEY, CDR2 SVGAGI.

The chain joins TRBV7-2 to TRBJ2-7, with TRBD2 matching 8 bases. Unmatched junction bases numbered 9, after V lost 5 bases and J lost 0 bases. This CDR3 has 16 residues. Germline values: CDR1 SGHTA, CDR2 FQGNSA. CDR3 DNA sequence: TGTGCCAGCAGCCCCTCTAGCGGGCCAAGCTCCTACGAGCAGTACTTC. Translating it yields CASSPSSGPSSYEQYF.

The CDR3 region has the DNA TGTGCCAGCAGTCGGACGGCTTACTACGAGCAGTACTTC. Amino acid sequence: CASSRTAYYEQYF. V is TRBV12-3 or TRBV12-4 and J is TRBJ2-7; D uncertain. The CDR3 length is 13 residues. Trimming removed 5 bases from V and 3 bases from J, with 11 bases in between.

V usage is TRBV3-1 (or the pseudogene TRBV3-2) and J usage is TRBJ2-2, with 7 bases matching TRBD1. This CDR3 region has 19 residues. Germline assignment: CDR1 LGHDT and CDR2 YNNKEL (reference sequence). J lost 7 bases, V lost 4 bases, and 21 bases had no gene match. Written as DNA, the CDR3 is TGTGCCAGCAGCCGAGAAAGTCCCGTGAACAGGGGATTAAGCGGGGAGCTGTTTTTT. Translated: CASSRESPVNRGLSGELFF.

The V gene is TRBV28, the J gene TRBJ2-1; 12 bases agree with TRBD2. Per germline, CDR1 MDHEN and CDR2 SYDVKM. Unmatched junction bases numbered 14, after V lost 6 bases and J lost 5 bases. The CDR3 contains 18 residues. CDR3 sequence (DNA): TGTGCCAGCAGCGCTACTCTAGCGGGGGGGAGTATGGACAATGAGCAGTTCTTC. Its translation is CASSATLAGGSMDNEQFF. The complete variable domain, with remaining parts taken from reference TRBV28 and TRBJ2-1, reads DVKVTQSSRYLVKRTGEKVFLECVQDMDHENMFWYRQDPGLGLRLIYFSYDVKMKEKGDIPEGYSVSREKKERFSLILESASTNQTSMYLCASSATLAGGSMDNEQFFGPGTRLTVL.

CDR3 sequence: CASSLDSGGAEQYF. The CDR3 region has the DNA TGCGCCAGCAGCTTGGATAGCGGGGGGGCCGAGCAGTACTTC. The chain is built from TRBV5-1 and TRBJ2-7, with 11 nucleotides matching TRBD2. V lost 0 bases and J lost 6; bases outside the gene matches: 2. The V gene's germline CDR1 is SGHRS and CDR2 YFSETQ. The CDR3 has 14 amino acids.

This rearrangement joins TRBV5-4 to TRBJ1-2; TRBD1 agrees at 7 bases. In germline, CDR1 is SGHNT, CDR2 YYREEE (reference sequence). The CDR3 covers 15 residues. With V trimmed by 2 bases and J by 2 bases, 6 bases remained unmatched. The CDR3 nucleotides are TGTGCCAGCAGCTTTGAGGGGGCACAGAACTATGGCTACACCTTC. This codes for CASSFEGAQNYGYTF.

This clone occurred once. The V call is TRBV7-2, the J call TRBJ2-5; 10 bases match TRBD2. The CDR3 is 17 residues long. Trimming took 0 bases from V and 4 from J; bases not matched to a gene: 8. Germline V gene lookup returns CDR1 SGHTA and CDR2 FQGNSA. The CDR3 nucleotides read TGTGCCAGCAGCTTAGCTCTGAGCGGGGGGGCCGGAGAGACCCAGTACTTC. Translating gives CASSLALSGGAGETQYF. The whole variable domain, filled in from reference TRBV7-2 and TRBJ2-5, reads GAGVSQSPSNKVTEKGKDVELRCDPISGHTALYWYRQSLGQGLEFLIYFQGNSAPDKSGLPSDRFSAERTGGSVSTLTIQRTQQEDSAVYLCASSLALSGGAGETQYFGPGTRLLVL.

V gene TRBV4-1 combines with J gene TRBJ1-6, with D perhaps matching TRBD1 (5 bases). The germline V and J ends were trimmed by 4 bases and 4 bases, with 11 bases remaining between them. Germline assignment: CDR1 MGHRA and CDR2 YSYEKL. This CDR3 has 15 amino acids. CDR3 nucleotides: TGCGCCAGCAGCCCCCAAAGGGGTTATAATTCACCCCTCCACTTT. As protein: CASSPQRGYNSPLHF.

The CDR3 sequence is CASSSRGTGNTIYF. Written as DNA, the CDR3 is TGTGCCAGCAGTAGCAGGGGCACTGGAAACACCATATATTTT. The rearrangement joins TRBV6-5 to TRBJ1-3; D possibly corresponds to TRBD1 (6 bases). The CDR3 length is 14 residues. Germline V lookup: CDR1 MNHEY, CDR2 SVGAGI. Trimming took 5 bases from V and 2 from J, leaving 10 bases between them.

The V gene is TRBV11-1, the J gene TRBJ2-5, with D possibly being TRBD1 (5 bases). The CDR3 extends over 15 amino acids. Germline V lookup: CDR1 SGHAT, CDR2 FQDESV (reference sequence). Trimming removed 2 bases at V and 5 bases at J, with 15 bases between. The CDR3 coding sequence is TGTGCCAGCAGCTTAACAGGCACTATAGGGGAGACCCAGTACTTC. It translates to CASSLTGTIGETQYF.

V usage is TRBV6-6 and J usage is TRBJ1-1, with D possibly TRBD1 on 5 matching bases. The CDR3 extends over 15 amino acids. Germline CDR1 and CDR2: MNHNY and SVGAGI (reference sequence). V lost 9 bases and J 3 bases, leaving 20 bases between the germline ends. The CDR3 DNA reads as TGTGCCAGTTCCTTGGGGGGGAAAGGTTACACTGAAGCTTTCTTT. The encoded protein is CASSLGGKGYTEAFF.

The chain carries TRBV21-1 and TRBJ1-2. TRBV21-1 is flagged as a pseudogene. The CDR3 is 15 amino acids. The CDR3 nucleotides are TGTGCCAGCAGCAAACCCACAGCCTTGGGGGATGGCTACACCTTC. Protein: CASSKPTALGDGYTF.

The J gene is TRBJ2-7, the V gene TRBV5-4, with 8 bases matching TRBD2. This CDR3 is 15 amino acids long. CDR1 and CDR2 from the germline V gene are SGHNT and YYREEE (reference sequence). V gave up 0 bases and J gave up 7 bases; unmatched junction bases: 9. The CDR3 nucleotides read TGTGCCAGCAGCTTGGCCCCCCGGGAGGGACGGGAGCAGTACTTC. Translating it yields CASSLAPREGREQYF.

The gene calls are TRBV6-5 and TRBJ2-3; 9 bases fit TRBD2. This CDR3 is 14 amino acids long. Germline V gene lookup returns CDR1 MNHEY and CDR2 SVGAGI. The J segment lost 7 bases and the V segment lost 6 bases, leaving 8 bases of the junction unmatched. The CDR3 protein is CASRERGAPYTQYF. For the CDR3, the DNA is TGTGCCAGCAGGGAGCGGGGGGCTCCGTATACGCAGTATTTT.

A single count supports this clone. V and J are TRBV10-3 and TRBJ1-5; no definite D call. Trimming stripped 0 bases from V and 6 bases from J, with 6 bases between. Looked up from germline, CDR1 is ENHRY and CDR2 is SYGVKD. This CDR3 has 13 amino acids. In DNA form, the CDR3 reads TGTGCCATCAGTGAGTCTCTCTCTCAGCCCCAGCATTTT. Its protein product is CAISESLSQPQHF.

This chain's CDR3 is CASSYGDAGNTGELFF. In nucleotides, the CDR3 is TGTGCCAGCAGTTACGGAGACGCCGGTAACACCGGGGAGCTGTTTTTT. The V call is TRBV6-2 or TRBV6-3, the J call TRBJ2-2, with D hard to call. Trimming cost V 2 bases and J 2 bases, with 12 bases left between them. The CDR3 is made up of 16 amino acids. In germline, CDR1 is MNHEY, CDR2 SVGEGT.

The CDR3 bases are TGTGCCAGCAGTCGGGGACAGGGATCAAGTCTTTACGAGCAGTACTTC. It encodes CASSRGQGSSLYEQYF. The genes are TRBV2 and TRBJ2-7; 9 positions match TRBD1. CDR3 length: 16 amino acids. Germline assignment: CDR1 SNHLY and CDR2 FYNNEI. The junction had 12 bases not matched to a gene; V was cut back by 5 bases and J by 4 bases.

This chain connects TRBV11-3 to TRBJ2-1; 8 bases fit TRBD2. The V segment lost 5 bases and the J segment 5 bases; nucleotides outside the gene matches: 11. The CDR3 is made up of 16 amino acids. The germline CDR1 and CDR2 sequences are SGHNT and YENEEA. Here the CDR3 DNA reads TGTGCCAGCAGCCCCTACCGGGGCGGGGGGAACAATGAGCAGTTCTTC. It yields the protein CASSPYRGGGNNEQFF.

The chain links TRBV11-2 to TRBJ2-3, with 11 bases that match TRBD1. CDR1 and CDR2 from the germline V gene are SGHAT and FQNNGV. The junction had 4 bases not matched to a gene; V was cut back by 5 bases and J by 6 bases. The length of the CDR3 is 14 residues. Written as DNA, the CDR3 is TGTGCCAGCAGCCCCGGGACAGGGGGTGATACGCAGTATTTT. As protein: CASSPGTGGDTQYF.

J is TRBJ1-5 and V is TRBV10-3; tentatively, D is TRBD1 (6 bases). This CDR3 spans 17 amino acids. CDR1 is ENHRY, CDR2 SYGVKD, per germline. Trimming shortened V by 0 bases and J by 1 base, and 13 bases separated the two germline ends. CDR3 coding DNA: TGTGCCATCAGTGAGTCGAGGGGGGGCGGAAGCAATCAGCCCCAGCATTTT. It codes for CAISESRGGGSNQPQHF.